This T cell receptor (beta chain) was sequenced for a study of T cell clonotyping in hematopoietic cell transplantation. The study, taken as a whole, reports: At the given depth, recipient repertoires were over 95% de novo clonotypes. CD4 and CD8 repertoire contributions could not be separated without sorting.

After removal of 4 bases from V and 4 bases from J, the junction contained 7 bases not matched to a gene. Germline V gene lookup returns CDR1 SGHNT and CDR2 YYREEE (reference sequence). The CDR3 runs 14 residues. A remark on this clone: Its antigen is undetermined.

The repertoire was sequenced with immunoSEQ multiplex PCR; TCRdb's copy has only in-frame clones and lacks some. The sample yields roughly 5,000 clones, roughly 87% seen once. The clonotype comes from a man in his forties or fifties in good health. Some clones in this sample may be carry-over from other donors' samples. The rearrangement joins TRBV5-4 to TRBJ2-5, with 7 nucleotides matching TRBD1. Material: peripheral blood mononuclear cells. Written as DNA, the CDR3 is TGTGCCAGCAGCCCGACAGGGCCCAGAGAGACCCAGTACTTC. Translated, it gives CASSPTGPRETQYF.